A selection of T cell receptor beta chains follows, all from one sample in a study of cytomegalovirus exposure and HLA in healthy donors. Some clones are missing from TCRdb's copy, which holds only in-frame ones; the method was immunoSEQ multiplex PCR. The sample records 95,000 to 110,000 clones, 77% being singletons. The material sequenced was PBMCs. The receptors originated from a male donor in good health and CMV-seronegative. Each CDR3 is given with its conserved first and last residue. Fields, in order: V gene, clone size, J gene, D gene, CDR3 protein, CDR3 DNA. The D gene is left open where the match is weak. Clone size appears in some rows only: once, few, many, or a class for an expanded clone.

TRBV7-9	NA	TRBJ2-1	TRBD2	CASSLSGSGDEQFF	TGTGCCAGCAGCTTAAGCGGGAGCGGGGATGAGCAGTTCTTC
TRBV5-6	few	TRBJ2-7	TRBD2	CASSLTLAESSYEQYF	TGTGCCAGCAGCTTGACTCTAGCGGAGAGCTCCTACGAGCAGTACTTC
TRBV7-8	NA	TRBJ2-7	NA	CASSPLGGTPFEEQYF	TGTGCCAGCAGCCCCCTAGGTGGGACTCCTTTTGAGGAGCAGTACTTC
TRBV5-1	NA	TRBJ1-2	TRBD1	CASSLGQGGDGYTF	TGCGCCAGCAGCTTGGGACAGGGGGGGGATGGCTACACCTTC
TRBV2	NA	TRBJ2-2	TRBD2	CASSTTSGNTGELFF	TGTGCCAGCAGTACGACTAGCGGAAACACCGGGGAGCTGTTTTTT
TRBV28	NA	TRBJ2-7	NA	CASIMGRPPYEQYF	TGTGCCAGCATAATGGGGAGACCTCCATACGAGCAGTACTTC
TRBV5-1	NA	TRBJ2-1	TRBD2	CASSREGGRSGYEQFF	TGCGCCAGCAGCCGCGAGGGCGGGAGGTCAGGCTATGAGCAGTTCTTC
TRBV10-3	NA	TRBJ1-1	NA	CAIRSKQSTEAFF	TGTGCCATCAGATCGAAACAATCCACTGAAGCTTTCTTT
TRBV6-5	NA	TRBJ1-1	NA	CASSYSGGMEAFF	TGTGCCAGCAGTTACTCCGGGGGAATGGAAGCTTTCTTT
TRBV28	NA	TRBJ1-1	NA	CASQVYYRRNTEAFF	TGTGCCAGCCAAGTTTACTACAGGAGGAACACTGAAGCTTTCTTT
TRBV30	NA	TRBJ2-2	NA	CAWSQGKAGELFF	TGTGCCTGGAGCCAGGGGAAGGCCGGGGAGCTGTTTTTT
TRBV27	few	TRBJ2-4	NA	CASSRGSGSSGEGIQYF	TGTGCCAGCAGTAGGGGGTCAGGGTCTAGCGGCGAAGGCATTCAGTACTTC
TRBV2	NA	TRBJ2-7	TRBD1	CASRTGTGRTYEQYF	TGTGCCAGCAGGACCGGGACAGGGAGGACCTACGAGCAGTACTTC
TRBV7-6	NA	TRBJ2-7	TRBD2	CASSLKWPTSGSYEQYF	TGTGCCAGCAGCTTGAAATGGCCGACTAGCGGGAGCTACGAGCAGTACTTC
TRBV6-1	once	TRBJ1-6	TRBD1	CASSSRQGDSSPLHF	TGTGCCAGCAGTTCCAGACAGGGGGACAGTTCACCCCTCCACTTT
TRBV7-8	NA	TRBJ2-6	NA	CASSFAPSSGANVLTF	TGTGCCAGCAGCTTCGCCCCGAGCTCTGGGGCCAACGTCCTGACTTTC
TRBV7-2	NA	TRBJ2-2	TRBD1	CASRNTGTGRSGELFF	TGTGCCAGCAGGAATACCGGGACAGGGCGGTCCGGGGAGCTGTTTTTT
TRBV5-4	NA	TRBJ2-7	NA	CASSLDLMVYEQYF	TGTGCCAGCAGCTTGGACTTGATGGTCTACGAGCAGTACTTC
TRBV11-3	NA	TRBJ1-1	NA	CASSMTGTEAFF	TGTGCCAGCAGCATGACGGGAACTGAAGCTTTCTTT
TRBV4-1	NA	TRBJ2-7	NA	CASSQVFAAGRVTYEQYF	TGCGCCAGCAGCCAAGTTTTTGCGGCAGGGCGCGTTACCTACGAGCAGTACTTC
TRBV28	once	TRBJ2-1	NA	CASSLVVREQFF	TGTGCCAGCAGTTTAGTTGTGAGGGAGCAGTTCTTC
TRBV7-9	NA	TRBJ2-7	TRBD1	CASSLDRGLEQYF	TGTGCCAGCAGCTTGGACAGGGGGCTCGAGCAGTACTTC
TRBV27	NA	TRBJ2-3	NA	CASSLGVGETDTQYF	TGTGCCAGCAGTTTAGGTGTGGGAGAAACAGATACGCAGTATTTT
TRBV30	NA	TRBJ2-7	TRBD1	CAWSETGQEYEQYF	TGTGCCTGGAGTGAGACGGGACAGGAGTACGAGCAGTACTTC
TRBV2	NA	TRBJ1-4	NA	CASSEALAAGLGLATNEKLFF	TGTGCCAGCAGTGAAGCGCTCGCGGCAGGGTTGGGTTTGGCGACTAATGAAAAACTGTTTTTT
TRBV7-7	once	TRBJ2-1	TRBD2	CASSSTSDNEQFF	TGTGCCAGCAGCTCCACTAGCGACAATGAGCAGTTCTTC
TRBV6-6	few	TRBJ1-1	NA	CASSSRWGGNTEAFF	TGTGCCAGCAGTTCCCGCTGGGGGGGCAACACTGAAGCTTTCTTT
TRBV27	NA	TRBJ2-2	NA	CASSKAGKNTGELFF	TGTGCCAGCAGTAAGGCCGGGAAAAACACCGGGGAGCTGTTTTTT
TRBV11-3	NA	TRBJ2-5	TRBD1	CASSFFWTNRGRRETQYF	TGTGCCAGCAGCTTTTTCTGGACAAACAGGGGTCGGAGGGAGACCCAGTACTTC
TRBV5-1	once	TRBJ2-7	TRBD2	CASTRGGRAPYEQYF	TGCGCCAGCACCAGGGGCGGGAGGGCCCCCTACGAGCAGTACTTC
TRBV30	NA	TRBJ2-1	TRBD2	CAWSRLAGGQFF	TGTGCCTGGAGTCGGCTAGCGGGAGGGCAGTTCTTC
TRBV6-5	NA	TRBJ2-7	NA	CASKAGGYEQYF	TGTGCCAGCAAGGCAGGGGGGTACGAGCAGTACTTC
TRBV28	NA	TRBJ2-7	NA	CASRGTYAFYEQYF	TGTGCCAGCAGGGGGACTTACGCTTTCTACGAGCAGTACTTC
TRBV27	NA	TRBJ2-7	TRBD2	CASSLSAGGPYEQYF	TGTGCCAGCAGTTTATCGGCGGGAGGGCCGTACGAGCAGTACTTC
TRBV27	NA	TRBJ2-1	TRBD2	CASSPGLAYNEQFF	TGTGCCAGCAGTCCGGGACTAGCTTACAATGAGCAGTTCTTC
TRBV5-1	few	TRBJ2-7	NA	CASSSAYEQYF	TGCGCCAGCAGCTCCGCCTACGAGCAGTACTTC
TRBV7-6	NA	TRBJ2-7	NA	CASSLGRQGPREQYF	TGTGCCAGCAGCTTAGGCCGCCAGGGCCCACGCGAGCAGTACTTC
TRBV27	NA	TRBJ2-7	TRBD2	CASSRKAREGHEQYF	TGTGCCAGCAGTAGAAAGGCCAGGGAGGGACACGAGCAGTACTTC
TRBV30	NA	TRBJ1-5	TRBD1	CAWSQGQGNQPQHF	TGTGCCTGGAGCCAGGGACAGGGCAATCAGCCCCAGCATTTT
TRBV6-5	few	TRBJ1-1	TRBD1	CASTRDRNTEAFF	TGTGCCAGCACCCGGGACAGGAACACTGAAGCTTTCTTT
TRBV5-8	NA	TRBJ1-5	NA	CASDARFTYSNQPQHF	TGTGCCAGCGATGCCAGGTTTACCTATAGCAATCAGCCCCAGCATTTT
TRBV7-9	few	TRBJ2-1	NA	CASSAWQEGGNEQFF	TGTGCCAGCAGTGCCTGGCAGGAGGGCGGCAATGAGCAGTTCTTC
TRBV27	NA	TRBJ2-1	NA	CASSWPEQFF	TGTGCCAGCAGTTGGCCTGAGCAGTTCTTC
TRBV14	NA	TRBJ2-7	TRBD2	CASSQAWTGLAGTYEQYF	TGTGCCAGCAGCCAAGCCTGGACGGGACTAGCGGGGACCTACGAGCAGTACTTC